The TCR beta chain under discussion was sequenced for a study of T cells in Graves' hyperthyroidism and ophthalmopathy. Findings of the study overall: Ophthalmopathy stood apart from stable hyperthyroidism in a 13 V-J model.

The blood sample predates any ophthalmopathy symptoms, coming from first hyperthyroidism diagnosis. What was amplified from RNA transcripts were TCR beta CDR3 regions. RT-PCR in the first round (using the HTBI primer set) targeted the TCR CDR3. TCRdb analysed the multiplex PCR reads with MiXCR anew, one entry per CDR3 protein. Altogether hundreds of thousands of distinct CDR3 sequences are present, around 14% being singletons, with the ten largest covering roughly 5.7%. This clonotype was found a few times. Antigen: not known. Sequencing input: blood. The sequence was obtained from a woman aged 25 to 39 with Graves' hyperthyroidism that later progressed to Graves' ophthalmopathy.

CDR3 coding DNA: TGTGCCACCAGTGATGAGCGGGAGGAGACCGGGGAGCTGTTTTTT. Its translation: CATSDEREETGELFF. The rearrangement uses TRBV24-1 and TRBJ2-2, with 9 bases identical to TRBD2. The CDR3 is 15 residues long. The germline gives CDR1 KGHDR, CDR2 SFDVKD. V was clipped by 3 bases and J by 5 bases; unmatched bases: 3.